The present T cell receptor beta chain was sequenced within a study of beta chain features in type 1 diabetes. The investigators reverse transcribed all of the isolated RNA, so they sequenced expressed TCRB transcripts. Sequencing used immunoSEQ multiplex PCR; TCRdb keeps in-frame clones, though not all of them. The sample consists of hundreds of thousands of clones, 15% to 18% of them appearing once. This clone occurred a few times. The junction differs from germline at one of its ends, possibly a read error. CDR1 and CDR2 (germline): SSHAT, FNYEAQ (reference sequence). This CDR3 contains 15 residues.

The sequenced sample consisted of naive CD4+ T cells from blood. This TCR was sampled from a man aged 18-30 years in good health. V gene TRBV7-7 combines with J gene TRBJ2-2, with TRBD1 identical over 8 bases. CDR3 in amino acids: CASSLAGTGTGELFF. CDR3 DNA: TGTGCTAGCAGCTTAGCCGGGACAGGAACCGGGGAGCTGTTTTTT. The whole variable domain, filled in from reference TRBV7-7 and TRBJ2-2, reads GAGVSQSPRYKVTKRGQDVTLRCDPISSHATLYWYQQALGQGPEFLTYFNYEAQPDKSGLPSDRFSAERPEGSISTLTIQRTEQRDSAMYRCASSLAGTGTGELFFGEGSRLTVL.